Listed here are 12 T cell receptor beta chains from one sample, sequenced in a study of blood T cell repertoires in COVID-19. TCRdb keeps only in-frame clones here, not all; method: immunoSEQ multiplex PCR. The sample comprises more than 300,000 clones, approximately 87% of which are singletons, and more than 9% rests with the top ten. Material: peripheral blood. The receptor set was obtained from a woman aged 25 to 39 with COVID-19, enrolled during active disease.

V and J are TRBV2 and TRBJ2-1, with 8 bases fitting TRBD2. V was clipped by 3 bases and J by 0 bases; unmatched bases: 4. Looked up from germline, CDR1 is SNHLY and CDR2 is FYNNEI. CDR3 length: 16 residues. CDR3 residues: CASSDGSGVSYNEQFF. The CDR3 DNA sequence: TGTGCCAGCAGTGATGGTAGCGGGGTCTCCTACAATGAGCAGTTCTTC.

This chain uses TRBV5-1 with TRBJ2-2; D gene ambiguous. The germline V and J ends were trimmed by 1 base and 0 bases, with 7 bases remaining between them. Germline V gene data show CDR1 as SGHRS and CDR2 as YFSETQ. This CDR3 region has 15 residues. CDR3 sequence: CASSLYSTNTGELFF. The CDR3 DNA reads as TGCGCCAGCAGCTTGTACAGTACGAACACCGGGGAGCTGTTTTTT.

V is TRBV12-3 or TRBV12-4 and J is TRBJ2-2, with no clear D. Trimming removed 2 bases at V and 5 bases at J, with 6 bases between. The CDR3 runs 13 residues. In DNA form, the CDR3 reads TGTGCCAGCAGTTTACACGGGACCGGGGAGCTGTTTTTT. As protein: CASSLHGTGELFF.

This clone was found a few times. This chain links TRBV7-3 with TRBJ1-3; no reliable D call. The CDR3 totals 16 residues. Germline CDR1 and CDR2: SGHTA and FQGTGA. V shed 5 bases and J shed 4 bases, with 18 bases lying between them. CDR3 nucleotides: TGTGCCAGCAGCCGAGGTCCCCCACTTGCGGGAAACACCATATATTTT. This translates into CASSRGPPLAGNTIYF.

CDR3 sequence: CAWSVNSGRGDTQYF. The CDR3 bases are TGTGCCTGGAGTGTAAATAGCGGGAGAGGGGATACGCAGTATTTT. This sequence joins TRBV30 and TRBJ2-3; 9 nucleotides match TRBD2. Germline CDR1 is GTSNPN and CDR2 is SVGIG (reference sequence). This CDR3 is built from 15 residues. The ends lost 0 bases at V and 6 bases at J; junction bases unmatched: 7.

Written as DNA, the CDR3 is TGTGCCAGCAGCTTTATCAGAGGCGGGAACTATGGCTACACCTTC. The encoded protein is CASSFIRGGNYGYTF. J is TRBJ1-2 and V is TRBV5-6; D remains unclear. Between the trimmed V and J ends, which lost 2 bases and 2 bases, there was a span of 13 bases. The germline CDR1 and CDR2 sequences are SGHDT and YYEEEE. This CDR3 comprises 15 residues.

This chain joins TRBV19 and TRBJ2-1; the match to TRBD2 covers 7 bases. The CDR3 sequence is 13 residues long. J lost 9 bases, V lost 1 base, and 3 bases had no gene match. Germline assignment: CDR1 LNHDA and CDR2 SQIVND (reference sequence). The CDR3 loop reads CASSIAREGEQFF. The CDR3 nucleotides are TGTGCCAGTAGTATAGCCAGGGAGGGTGAGCAGTTCTTC.

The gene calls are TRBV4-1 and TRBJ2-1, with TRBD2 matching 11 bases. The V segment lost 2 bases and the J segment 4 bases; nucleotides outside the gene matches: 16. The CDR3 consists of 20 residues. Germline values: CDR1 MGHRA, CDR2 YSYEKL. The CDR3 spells CASSQQTGLAGPRGYNEQFF. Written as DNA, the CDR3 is TGCGCCAGCAGCCAACAGACAGGACTAGCGGGTCCCCGCGGATACAATGAGCAGTTCTTC.

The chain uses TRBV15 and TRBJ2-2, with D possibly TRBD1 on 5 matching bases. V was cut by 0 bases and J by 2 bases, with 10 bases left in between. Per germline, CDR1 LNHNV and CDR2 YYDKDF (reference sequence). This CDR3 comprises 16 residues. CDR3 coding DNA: TGTGCCACCAGCAGAGATTGGCAGGGTAACACCGGGGAGCTGTTTTTT. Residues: CATSRDWQGNTGELFF. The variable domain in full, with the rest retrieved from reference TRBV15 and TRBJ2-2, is DAMVIQNPRYQVTQFGKPVTLSCSQTLNHNVMYWYQQKSSQAPKLLFHYYDKDFNNEADTPDNFQSRRPNTSFCFLDIRSPGLGDTAMYLCATSRDWQGNTGELFFGEGSRLTVL.

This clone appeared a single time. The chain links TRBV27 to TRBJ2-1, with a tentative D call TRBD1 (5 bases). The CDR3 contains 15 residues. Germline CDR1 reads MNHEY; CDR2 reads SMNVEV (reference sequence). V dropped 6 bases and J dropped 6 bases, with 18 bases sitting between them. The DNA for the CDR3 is TGTGCCAGCAGATCCCAAGGGGCCTTCACCAATGAGCAGTTCTTC. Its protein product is CASRSQGAFTNEQFF.

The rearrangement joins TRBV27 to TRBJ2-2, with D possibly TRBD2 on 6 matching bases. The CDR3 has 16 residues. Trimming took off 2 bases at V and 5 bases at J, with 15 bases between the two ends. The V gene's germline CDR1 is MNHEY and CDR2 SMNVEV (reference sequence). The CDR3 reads CASSLIVGRGTGELFF. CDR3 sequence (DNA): TGTGCCAGCAGTTTAATAGTCGGGAGAGGGACCGGGGAGCTGTTTTTT.

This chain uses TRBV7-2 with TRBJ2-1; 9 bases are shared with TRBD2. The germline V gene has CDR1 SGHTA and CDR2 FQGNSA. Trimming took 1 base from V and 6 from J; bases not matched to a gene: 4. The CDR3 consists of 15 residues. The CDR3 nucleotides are TGTGCCAGCAGCTTAGTAGCGGGAGCGGGCAATGAGCAGTTCTTC. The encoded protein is CASSLVAGAGNEQFF.